The rows below give T cell receptor beta chains drawn from one sample of a study of T cell repertoires in cytomegalovirus infection. These TCRs' antigens remain unknown. Each CDR3 protein gets one entry after TCRdb re-called the reads with MiXCR. The sample carries a few hundred thousand distinct CDR3 sequences, under 25% recorded once. Sequencing was performed on cultured PBMCs, taken from culture after CMV antigen stimulation. The receptors stem from a human donor in good health (CMV status not recorded). Some clones in this sample may be carry-over from other donors' samples. Each CDR3 is given without its conserved first and last residue.

j_call v_call cdr3_aa
TRBJ1-1 TRBV7-9 ASSLRLARMNTEAF
TRBJ1-1 TRBV7-2 ASSLVGAMGTEAF
TRBJ2-1 TRBV2 ASSPTPDSEQF
TRBJ2-2 TRBV19 ASFRTANTGELF
TRBJ2-7 TRBV6-8 ASSKPGLGYEQY
TRBJ2-7 TRBV7-2 ASSSSGSYEQY
TRBJ2-3 TRBV7-2 ASSRTSGRTDTQY
TRBJ2-1 TRBV12-5 ASAIGSASYNEQF
TRBJ2-4 TRBV5-5 ASSAQGANQY
TRBJ2-3 TRBV7-2 ASSEGPASRQY
TRBJ2-3 TRBV20-1 SARKPRDGVTDTQY
TRBJ1-2 TRBV6-2/TRBV6-3 ASSYGTGGADYGYT
TRBJ2-3 TRBV5-5 ASSLGGLAGMDTQY
TRBJ2-7 TRBV4-1 ASSQEGDSFSYEQY
TRBJ2-3 TRBV7-9 ASRPTAGRGSTDTQY
TRBJ2-1 TRBV7-9 ASSRTGVEYNEQF
TRBJ2-5 TRBV5-6 ASSLGMGTSGSRETQY
TRBJ2-5 TRBV7-2 ASSFRAGRQY
TRBJ2-1 TRBV14 ASSQAGTGGYNEQF
TRBJ2-2 TRBV12-3/TRBV12-4 ASSPAGSNTGELF
TRBJ2-1 TRBV5-4 ASSLLGLAGNNEQF
TRBJ1-1 TRBV28 ASSSYDPRTYEGTEAF
TRBJ1-5 TRBV6-1 AGRQEGFSQPQH
TRBJ1-5 TRBV2 ASSPTRDQPQH
TRBJ1-2 TRBV28 ASSLGQYGYT
TRBJ2-3 TRBV7-8 ASRPGRGGTDTQY
TRBJ2-7 TRBV28 ASSLTLAGGPNEQY
TRBJ2-5 TRBV6-2/TRBV6-3 ASSYGALAGTQETQY
TRBJ1-4 TRBV7-8 ASSLSNRGGNEKLF
TRBJ1-1 TRBV6-2/TRBV6-3 ASRQMNTEAF
TRBJ1-5 TRBV11-3 ASSLRPNQPQH
TRBJ2-3 TRBV5-1 ASFVQPGGEDTQY
TRBJ1-2 TRBV19 ASKVGYGYT
TRBJ2-1 TRBV9 ASSVGGSGRGSYNEQF
TRBJ1-2 TRBV7-2 ASSYRQIDYGYT
TRBJ2-3 TRBV24-1 ATARTDTQY
TRBJ1-1 TRBV7-6 ASSSGSRTEAF
TRBJ2-5 TRBV7-3 ASSPRKQETQY
TRBJ2-1 TRBV9 ASSGASSYNEQF
TRBJ2-5 TRBV12-3/TRBV12-4 ASSRTGGIKTQY
TRBJ2-1 TRBV12-3/TRBV12-4 ASSNHNEQF
TRBJ2-3 TRBV30 ASTMTGGATDTQY
TRBJ1-3 TRBV7-2 ASSVKQGSFSGNTIY
TRBJ2-1 TRBV7-9 ASSLVGVSSYNEQF
TRBJ2-5 TRBV6-6 ASSYFQGRETQY
TRBJ1-1 TRBV11-2 ASSREMNTEAF
TRBJ2-1 TRBV5-1 ASRPPGLAGINEQF
TRBJ2-1 TRBV5-1 ASSLRLAGAGNEQF
TRBJ2-5 TRBV7-2 ASSLRVEETQY
TRBJ2-7 TRBV28 ASSLLGLAGVEQY
TRBJ2-2 TRBV27 ASSLAANIGELF
TRBJ2-7 TRBV7-8 ASSSPREGMSYEQY